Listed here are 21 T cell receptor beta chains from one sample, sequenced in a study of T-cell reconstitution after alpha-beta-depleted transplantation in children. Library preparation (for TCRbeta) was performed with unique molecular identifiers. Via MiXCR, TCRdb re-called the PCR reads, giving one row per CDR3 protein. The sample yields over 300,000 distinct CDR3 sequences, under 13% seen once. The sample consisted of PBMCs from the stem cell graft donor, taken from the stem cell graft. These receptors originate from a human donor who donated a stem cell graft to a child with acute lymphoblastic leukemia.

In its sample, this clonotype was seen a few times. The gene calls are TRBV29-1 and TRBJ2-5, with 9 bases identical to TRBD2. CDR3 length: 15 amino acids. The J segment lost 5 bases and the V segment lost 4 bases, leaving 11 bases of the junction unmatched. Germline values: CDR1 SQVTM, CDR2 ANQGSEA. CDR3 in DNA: TGCAGCGTTGGGATGACTAGCGGTGGTGGGGAGACCCAGTACTTC. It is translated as CSVGMTSGGGETQYF.

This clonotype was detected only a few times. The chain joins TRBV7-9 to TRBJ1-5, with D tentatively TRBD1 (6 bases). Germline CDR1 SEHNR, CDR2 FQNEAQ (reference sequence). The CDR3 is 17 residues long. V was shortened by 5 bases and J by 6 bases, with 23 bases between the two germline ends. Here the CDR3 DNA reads TGTGCCAGCAGCCCACCTCCCCGGCAGGGGAGCGTTCAGCCCCAGCATTTT. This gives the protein CASSPPPRQGSVQPQHF.

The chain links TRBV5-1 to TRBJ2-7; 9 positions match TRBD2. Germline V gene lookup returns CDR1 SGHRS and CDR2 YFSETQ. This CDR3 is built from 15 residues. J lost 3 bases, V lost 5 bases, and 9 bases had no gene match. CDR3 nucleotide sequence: TGCGCCAGCAGTGGGGACGCGGGGGGGTACTACGAGCAGTACTTC. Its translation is CASSGDAGGYYEQYF.

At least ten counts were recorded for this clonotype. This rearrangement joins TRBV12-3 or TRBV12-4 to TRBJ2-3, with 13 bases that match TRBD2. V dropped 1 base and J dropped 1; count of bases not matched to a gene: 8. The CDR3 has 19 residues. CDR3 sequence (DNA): TGTGCCAGCAGTTTAGATTTACGAACTAGCGGGAGGGGCACAGATACGCAGTATTTT. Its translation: CASSLDLRTSGRGTDTQYF.

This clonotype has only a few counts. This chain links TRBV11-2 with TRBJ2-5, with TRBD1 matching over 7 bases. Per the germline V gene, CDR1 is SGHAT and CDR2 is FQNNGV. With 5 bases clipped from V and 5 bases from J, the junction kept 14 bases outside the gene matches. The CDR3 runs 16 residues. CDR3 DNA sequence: TGTGCCAGCAGCCAGTCAGGGACAGCACCCTGGGAGACCCAGTACTTC. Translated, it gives CASSQSGTAPWETQYF. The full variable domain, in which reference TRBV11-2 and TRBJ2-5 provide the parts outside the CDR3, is EAGVAQSPRYKIIEKRQSVAFWCNPISGHATLYWYQQILGQGPKLLIQFQNNGVVDDSQLPKDRFSAERLKGVDSTLKIQPAKLEDSAVYLCASSQSGTAPWETQYFGPGTRLLVL.

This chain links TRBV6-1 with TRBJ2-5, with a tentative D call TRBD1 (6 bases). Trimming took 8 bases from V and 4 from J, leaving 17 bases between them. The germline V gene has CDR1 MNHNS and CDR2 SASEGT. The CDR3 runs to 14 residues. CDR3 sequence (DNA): TGTGCCAGCGGAGGAGCAGGGGTGATAGAGACCCAGTACTTC. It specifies CASGGAGVIETQYF.

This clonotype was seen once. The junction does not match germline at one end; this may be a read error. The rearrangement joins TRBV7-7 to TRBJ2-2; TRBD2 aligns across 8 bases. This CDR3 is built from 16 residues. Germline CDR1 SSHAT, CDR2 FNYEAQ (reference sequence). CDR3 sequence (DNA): TGTGCTAGCAGCTTGAATAGCGGGATCGGTAACGGGGAGCTGTTTTTT. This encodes CASSLNSGIGNGELFF.

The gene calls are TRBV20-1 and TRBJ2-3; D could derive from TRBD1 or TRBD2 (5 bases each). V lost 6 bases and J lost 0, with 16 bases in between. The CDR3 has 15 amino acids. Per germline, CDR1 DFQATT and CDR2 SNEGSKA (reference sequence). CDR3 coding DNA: TGCAGTGCCGCCCGGGACCGAATTAGCACAGATACGCAGTATTTT. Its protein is CSAARDRISTDTQYF.

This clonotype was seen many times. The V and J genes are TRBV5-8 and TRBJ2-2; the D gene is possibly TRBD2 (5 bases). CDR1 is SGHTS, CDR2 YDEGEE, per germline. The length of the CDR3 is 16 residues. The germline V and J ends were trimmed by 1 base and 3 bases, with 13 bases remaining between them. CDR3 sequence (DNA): TGTGCCAGCAGCTTGCCGGGGTCCCTAGACACCGGGGAGCTGTTTTTT. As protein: CASSLPGSLDTGELFF.

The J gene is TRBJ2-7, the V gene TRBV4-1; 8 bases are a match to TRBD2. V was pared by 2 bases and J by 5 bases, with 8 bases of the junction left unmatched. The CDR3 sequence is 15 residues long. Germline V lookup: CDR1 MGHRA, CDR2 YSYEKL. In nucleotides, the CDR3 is TGCGCCAGCAGCCAATCAAGCGGGAGTCTCAACGAGCAGTACTTC. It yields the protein CASSQSSGSLNEQYF.

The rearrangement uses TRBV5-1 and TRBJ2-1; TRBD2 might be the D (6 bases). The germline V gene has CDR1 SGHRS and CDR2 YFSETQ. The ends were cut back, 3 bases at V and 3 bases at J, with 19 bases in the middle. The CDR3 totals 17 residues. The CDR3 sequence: CASSYGLRAGRYNEQFF. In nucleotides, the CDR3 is TGCGCCAGCAGCTATGGGCTCCGAGCGGGCCGCTACAATGAGCAGTTCTTC.

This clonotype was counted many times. The CDR3 nucleotides read TGCGCCAGCAGCTCTGGACAGGGGAATTCACCCCTCCACTTT. Protein sequence: CASSSGQGNSPLHF. The V and J genes are TRBV5-1 and TRBJ1-6, with TRBD1 matching 9 bases. The V gene end was trimmed by 3 bases and the J gene end by 7 bases; junction bases not matched to a gene: 2. This CDR3 has 14 amino acids. Germline V gene data show CDR1 as SGHRS and CDR2 as YFSETQ.

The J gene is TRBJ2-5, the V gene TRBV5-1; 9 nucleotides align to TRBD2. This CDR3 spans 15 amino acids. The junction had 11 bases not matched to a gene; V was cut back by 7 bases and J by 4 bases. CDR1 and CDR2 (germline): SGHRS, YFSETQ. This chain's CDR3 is CASRRSAAGGETQYF. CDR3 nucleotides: TGCGCCAGCCGTCGGTCGGCAGCGGGAGGAGAGACCCAGTACTTC.

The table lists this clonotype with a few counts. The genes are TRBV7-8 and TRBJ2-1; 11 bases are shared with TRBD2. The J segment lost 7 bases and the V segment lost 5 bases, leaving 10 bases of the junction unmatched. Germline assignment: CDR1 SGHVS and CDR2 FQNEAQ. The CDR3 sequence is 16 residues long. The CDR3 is CASSPGTSGGGNEQFF. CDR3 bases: TGTGCCAGCAGCCCTGGGACTAGCGGAGGGGGGAATGAGCAGTTCTTC.

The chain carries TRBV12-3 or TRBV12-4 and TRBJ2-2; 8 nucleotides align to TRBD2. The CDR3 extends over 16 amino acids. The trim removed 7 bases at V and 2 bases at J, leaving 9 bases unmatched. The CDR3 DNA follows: TGTGCCAGCAACTTACGCGGGAGGACCAACACCGGGGAGCTGTTTTTT. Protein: CASNLRGRTNTGELFF.

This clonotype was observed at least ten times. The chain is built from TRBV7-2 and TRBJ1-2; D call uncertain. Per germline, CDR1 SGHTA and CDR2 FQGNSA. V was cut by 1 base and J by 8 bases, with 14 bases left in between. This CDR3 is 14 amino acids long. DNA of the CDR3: TGTGCCAGCAGCTTAGACCCATCACTAAGGGGCTACACCTTC. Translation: CASSLDPSLRGYTF. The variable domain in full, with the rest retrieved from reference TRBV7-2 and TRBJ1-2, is GAGVSQSPSNKVTEKGKDVELRCDPISGHTALYWYRQSLGQGLEFLIYFQGNSAPDKSGLPSDRFSAERTGGSVSTLTIQRTQQEDSAVYLCASSLDPSLRGYTFGSGTRLTVV.

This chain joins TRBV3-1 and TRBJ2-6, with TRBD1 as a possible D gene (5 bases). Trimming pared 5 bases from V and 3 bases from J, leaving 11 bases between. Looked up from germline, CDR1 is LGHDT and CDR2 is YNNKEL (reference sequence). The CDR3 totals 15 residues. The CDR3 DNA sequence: TGTGCCAGCAGCTGGCAGGGCGTTGGGGCCAACGTCCTGACTTTC. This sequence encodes CASSWQGVGANVLTF. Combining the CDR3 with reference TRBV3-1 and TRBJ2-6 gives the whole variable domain DTAVSQTPKYLVTQMGNDKSIKCEQNLGHDTMYWYKQDSKKFLKIMFSYNNKELIINETVPNRFSPKSPDKAHLNLHINSLELGDSAVYFCASSWQGVGANVLTFGAGSRLTVL.

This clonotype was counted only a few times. CDR3 sequence (DNA): TGTGCCAGCAGCCAAACGGGACAGGGGCCCTACGAGCAGTACTTC. Residues: CASSQTGQGPYEQYF. The chain has TRBV3-1 and TRBJ2-7; 10 bases are a match to TRBD1. This CDR3 has 15 residues. CDR1 is LGHDT, CDR2 YNNKEL, per germline (reference sequence). Germline trimming cut 2 bases from V and 2 bases from J; bases unmatched to any gene: 3.

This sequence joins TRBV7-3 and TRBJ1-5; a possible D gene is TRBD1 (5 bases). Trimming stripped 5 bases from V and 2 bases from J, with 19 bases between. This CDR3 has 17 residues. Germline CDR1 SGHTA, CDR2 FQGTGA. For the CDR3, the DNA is TGTGCCAGCAGCCCTAATGGGGGGATGGTGGGCAATCAGCCCCAGCATTTT. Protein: CASSPNGGMVGNQPQHF.

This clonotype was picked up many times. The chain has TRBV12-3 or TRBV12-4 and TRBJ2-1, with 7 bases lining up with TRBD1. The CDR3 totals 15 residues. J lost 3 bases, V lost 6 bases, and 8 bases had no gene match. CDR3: CASRATGYVYNEQFF. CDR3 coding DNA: TGTGCCAGCAGAGCGACAGGGTACGTCTACAATGAGCAGTTCTTC.

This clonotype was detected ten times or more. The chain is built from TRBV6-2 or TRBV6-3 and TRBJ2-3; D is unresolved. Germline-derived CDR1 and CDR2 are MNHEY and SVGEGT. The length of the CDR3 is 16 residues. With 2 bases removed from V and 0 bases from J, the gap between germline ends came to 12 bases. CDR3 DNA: TGTGCCAGCAGTTACGACCGGCGACCAAGCACAGATACGCAGTATTTT. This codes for CASSYDRRPSTDTQYF.